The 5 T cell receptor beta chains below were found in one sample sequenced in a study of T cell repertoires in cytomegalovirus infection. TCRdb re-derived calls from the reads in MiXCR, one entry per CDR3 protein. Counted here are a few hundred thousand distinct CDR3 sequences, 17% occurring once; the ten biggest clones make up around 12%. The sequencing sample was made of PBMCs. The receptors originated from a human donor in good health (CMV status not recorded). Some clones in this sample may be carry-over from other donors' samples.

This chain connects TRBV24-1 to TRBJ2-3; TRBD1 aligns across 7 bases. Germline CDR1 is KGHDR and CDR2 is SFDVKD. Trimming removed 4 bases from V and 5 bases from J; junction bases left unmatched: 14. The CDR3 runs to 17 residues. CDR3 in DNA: TGTGCCACCAGTGAAGCACGGGACAGCAATTCGGTAGATACGCAGTATTTT. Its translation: CATSEARDSNSVDTQYF.

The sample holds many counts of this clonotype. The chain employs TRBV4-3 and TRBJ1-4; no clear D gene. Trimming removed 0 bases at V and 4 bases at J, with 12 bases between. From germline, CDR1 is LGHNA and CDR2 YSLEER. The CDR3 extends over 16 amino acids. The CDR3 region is CASSQEPRLVNEKLFF. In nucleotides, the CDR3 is TGCGCCAGCAGCCAAGAGCCGCGCTTGGTTAATGAAAAACTGTTTTTT.

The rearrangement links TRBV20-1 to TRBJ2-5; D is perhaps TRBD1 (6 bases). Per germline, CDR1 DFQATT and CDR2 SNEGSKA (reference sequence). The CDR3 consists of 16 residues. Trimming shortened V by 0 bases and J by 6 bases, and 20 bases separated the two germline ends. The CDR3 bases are TGCAGTGCTAGAGAGTTGTCCCCAGGGGAGTGGAAGACCCAGTACTTC. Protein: CSARELSPGEWKTQYF.

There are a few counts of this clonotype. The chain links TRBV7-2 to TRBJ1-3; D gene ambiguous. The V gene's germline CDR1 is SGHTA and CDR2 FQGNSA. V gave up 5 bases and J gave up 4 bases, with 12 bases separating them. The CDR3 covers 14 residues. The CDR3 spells CASSLWAGGNTIYF. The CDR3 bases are TGTGCCAGCAGCCTATGGGCAGGAGGAAACACCATATATTTT. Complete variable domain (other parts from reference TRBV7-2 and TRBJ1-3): GAGVSQSPSNKVTEKGKDVELRCDPISGHTALYWYRQSLGQGLEFLIYFQGNSAPDKSGLPSDRFSAERTGGSVSTLTIQRTQQEDSAVYLCASSLWAGGNTIYFGEGSWLTVV.

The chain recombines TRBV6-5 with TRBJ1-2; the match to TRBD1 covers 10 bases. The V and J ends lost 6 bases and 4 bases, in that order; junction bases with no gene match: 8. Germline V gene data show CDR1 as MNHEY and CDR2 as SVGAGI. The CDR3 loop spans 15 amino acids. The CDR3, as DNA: TGTGCCAGCAGCCCGGGACAGGGGTTACTCTATGGCTACACCTTC. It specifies CASSPGQGLLYGYTF.